The 14 T cell receptor beta chains reported below all come from one sample, sequenced in a study of blood T cell repertoires in COVID-19. Profiling relied on immunoSEQ multiplex PCR, and the TCRdb table lists in-frame clones only, not all of them. The sample has fewer than 200,000 clones, around 78% seen once; the top ten hold approximately 4.4%. Sequencing used PBMCs or T cells enriched from blood (not recorded which). The receptors were gathered from a woman aged 45-59 years who had recovered from COVID-19.

The sample holds one count of this clone. The CDR3 nucleotides are TGTGCCAGCAGCTACGACAGCCACCGAGCTAACTATGGCTACACCTTC. Translated: CASSYDSHRANYGYTF. The chain has TRBV5-6 and TRBJ1-2; TRBD1 might be the D (5 bases). Germline lookup yields CDR1 SGHDT and CDR2 YYEEEE. Trimming removed 3 bases at V and 0 bases at J, with 15 bases between. The CDR3 length is 16 residues.

The rearrangement joins TRBV9 to TRBJ1-3, with D possibly matching TRBD1 (6 bases). Between the trimmed V and J ends, which lost 4 bases and 0 bases, there was a span of 11 bases. Looked up from germline, CDR1 is SGDLS and CDR2 is YYNGEE. The CDR3 length is 15 residues. The CDR3 sequence is CASSIGGDSGNTIYF. The CDR3 DNA is TGTGCCAGCAGCATAGGGGGAGACTCTGGAAACACCATATATTTT.

The V and J genes are TRBV4-3 and TRBJ2-5; a weak D match, TRBD2 (6 bases). V was trimmed by 0 bases and J by 5 bases, leaving 13 bases between them. The CDR3 runs 15 residues. In germline, CDR1 is LGHNA, CDR2 YSLEER. The CDR3 sequence: CASSQDRRDEETQYF. In DNA form, the CDR3 reads TGCGCCAGCAGCCAAGATCGGCGGGATGAGGAGACCCAGTACTTC.

The chain joins TRBV7-9 to TRBJ1-6, with TRBD1 as a possible D gene (5 bases). This CDR3 contains 16 residues. Germline V gene lookup returns CDR1 SEHNR and CDR2 FQNEAQ (reference sequence). V was trimmed by 2 bases and J by 10 bases, leaving 18 bases between them. CDR3 in amino acids: CASSLWARTGRSPLHF. The CDR3 DNA reads TGTGCCAGCAGCTTATGGGCCCGAACAGGTCGGTCACCCCTCCACTTT.

The J gene is TRBJ1-2, the V gene TRBV18, with 7 bases fitting TRBD1. CDR3 length: 13 amino acids. J lost 8 bases, V lost 4 bases, and 7 bases had no gene match. Germline V gives CDR1 KGHSH, CDR2 LQKENI. This chain's CDR3 is CASSRSGTEGYTF. The CDR3 DNA follows: TGTGCCAGCTCACGTTCCGGGACAGAAGGCTACACCTTC.

Here the CDR3 DNA reads TGTGCCAGCACCAGTTTTTTACGCACCCCGAGGGGCTACACCTTC. Protein: CASTSFLRTPRGYTF. V and J are TRBV27 and TRBJ1-2, with unresolved D. V dropped 7 bases and J dropped 8 bases, with 23 bases sitting between them. The CDR3 has 15 residues. CDR1 is MNHEY, CDR2 SMNVEV, per germline (reference sequence).

The J gene is TRBJ1-1, the V gene TRBV27; 9 bases align to TRBD1. J lost 6 bases, V lost 5 bases, and 1 base had no gene match. There are 12 residues in the CDR3. The germline gives CDR1 MNHEY, CDR2 SMNVEV (reference sequence). The CDR3 nucleotides are TGTGCCAGCAGTGGACAGGGGCCTGAAGCTTTCTTT. Translation: CASSGQGPEAFF.

The chain uses TRBV2 and TRBJ1-2, with 8 bases matching TRBD1. V trimming: 5 bases; J trimming: 4 bases; junction bases outside the gene matches: 6. The CDR3 totals 14 residues. Germline CDR1 and CDR2: SNHLY and FYNNEI. As DNA, the CDR3 is TGTGCCAGCAGTACGACAGGGGATGGCTATGGCTACACCTTC. This translates into CASSTTGDGYGYTF.

V gene TRBV6-2 or TRBV6-3 combines with J gene TRBJ2-7; 11 bases fit TRBD1. The CDR3 sequence is 14 residues long. CDR1 and CDR2 (germline): MNHEY, SVGEGT. With 5 bases clipped from V and 7 bases from J, the junction kept 7 bases outside the gene matches. CDR3 DNA sequence: TGTGCCAGCAGTGTCGGACAGGGGGCGGGTGAGCAGTACGTC. Encoded protein: CASSVGQGAGEQYV.

The V gene is TRBV3-1 (or the pseudogene TRBV3-2), the J gene TRBJ2-3; the D gene is possibly TRBD1 (5 bases). V was shortened by 1 base and J by 7 bases, with 12 bases between the two germline ends. The CDR3 extends over 14 amino acids. CDR1 is LGHDT and CDR2 is YNNKEL in the germline V gene (reference sequence). The CDR3: CASSQAGYGNTQYF. CDR3 nucleotide sequence: TGTGCCAGCAGCCAAGCAGGGTATGGAAATACGCAGTATTTT.

The rearrangement joins TRBV7-9 to TRBJ1-1; the D is unclear. V was pared by 2 bases and J by 7 bases, with 17 bases between. The V gene's germline CDR1 is SEHNR and CDR2 FQNEAQ (reference sequence). The CDR3 extends over 15 amino acids. The CDR3 DNA reads TGTGCCAGCAGCTTAAGCGCAGCGTATCTCGATGAAGCTTTCTTT. Protein product: CASSLSAAYLDEAFF.

The genes are TRBV28 and TRBJ1-3, with TRBD1 matching over 8 bases. Germline lookup yields CDR1 MDHEN and CDR2 SYDVKM. V shed 6 bases, J shed 4 bases, and the junction held 5 bases outside the gene matches. The CDR3 covers 14 residues. This CDR3 reads CASRKQGGGNTIYF. CDR3 DNA sequence: TGTGCCAGCAGGAAACAGGGGGGAGGAAACACCATATATTTT.

The CDR3 bases are TGTGCCAGCAGTTATAGCGGGGGGGCCAAAGTTGGAGAGACCCAGTACTTC. Translating it yields CASSYSGGAKVGETQYF. V gene TRBV6-2 or TRBV6-3 combines with J gene TRBJ2-5; 11 bases are a match to TRBD2. This CDR3 region has 17 residues. Looked up from germline, CDR1 is MNHEY and CDR2 is SVGEGT. V lost 3 bases, J lost 4 bases, and 10 bases stayed unmatched.

Only a few counts were recorded for this clone. The chain combines TRBV4-1 with TRBJ2-1, with 9 bases lining up with TRBD2. Trimming removed 0 bases from V and 4 bases from J; junction bases left unmatched: 4. The CDR3 covers 16 residues. Germline assignment: CDR1 MGHRA and CDR2 YSYEKL. Here the CDR3 DNA reads TGCGCCAGCAGCCAAGAAAAAGCGGGGGGTTACAATGAGCAGTTCTTC. Protein product: CASSQEKAGGYNEQFF.